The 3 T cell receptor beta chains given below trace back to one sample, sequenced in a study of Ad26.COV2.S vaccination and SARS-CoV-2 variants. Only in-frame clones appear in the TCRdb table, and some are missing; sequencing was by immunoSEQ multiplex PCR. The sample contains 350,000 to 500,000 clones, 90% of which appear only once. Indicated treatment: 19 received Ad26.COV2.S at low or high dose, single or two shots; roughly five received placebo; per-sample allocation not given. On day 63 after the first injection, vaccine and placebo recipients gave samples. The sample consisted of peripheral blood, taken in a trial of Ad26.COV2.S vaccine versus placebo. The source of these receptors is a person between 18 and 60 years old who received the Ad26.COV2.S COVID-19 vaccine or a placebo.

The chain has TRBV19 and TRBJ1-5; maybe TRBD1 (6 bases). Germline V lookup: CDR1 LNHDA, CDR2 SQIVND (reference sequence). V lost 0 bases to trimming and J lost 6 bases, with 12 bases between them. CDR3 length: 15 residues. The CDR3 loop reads CASSIDPGALQPQHF. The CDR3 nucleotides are TGTGCCAGTAGTATAGATCCAGGGGCCCTTCAGCCCCAGCATTTT.

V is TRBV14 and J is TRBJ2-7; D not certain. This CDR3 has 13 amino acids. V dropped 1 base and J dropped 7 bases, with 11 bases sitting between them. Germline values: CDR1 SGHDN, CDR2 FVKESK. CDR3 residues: CASSQVGPKEQYF. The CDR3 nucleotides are TGTGCCAGCAGCCAAGTTGGGCCAAAGGAGCAGTACTTC.

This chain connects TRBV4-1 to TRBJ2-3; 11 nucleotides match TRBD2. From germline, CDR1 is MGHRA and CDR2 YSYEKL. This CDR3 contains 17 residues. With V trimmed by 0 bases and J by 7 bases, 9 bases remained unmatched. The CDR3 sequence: CASSQEGVAGGLYTQYF. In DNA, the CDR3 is TGCGCCAGCAGCCAAGAGGGGGTAGCGGGAGGGCTATATACGCAGTATTTT.